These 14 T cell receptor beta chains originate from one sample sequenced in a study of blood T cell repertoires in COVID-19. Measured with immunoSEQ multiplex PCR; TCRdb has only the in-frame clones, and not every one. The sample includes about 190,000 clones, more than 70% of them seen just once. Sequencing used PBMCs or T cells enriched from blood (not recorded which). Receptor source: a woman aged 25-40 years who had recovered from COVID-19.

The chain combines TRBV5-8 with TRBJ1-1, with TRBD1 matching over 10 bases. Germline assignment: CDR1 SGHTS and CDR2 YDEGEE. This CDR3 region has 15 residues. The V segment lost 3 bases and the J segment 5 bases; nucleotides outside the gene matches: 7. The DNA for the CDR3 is TGTGCCAGCAGCTCCGAGGGACAGGGGAAGACTGAAGCTTTCTTT. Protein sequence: CASSSEGQGKTEAFF.

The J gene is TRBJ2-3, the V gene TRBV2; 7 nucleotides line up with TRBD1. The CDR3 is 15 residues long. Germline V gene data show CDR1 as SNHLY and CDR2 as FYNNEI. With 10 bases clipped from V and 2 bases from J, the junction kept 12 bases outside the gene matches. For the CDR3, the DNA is TGTGCCACCTTACGCCGGGACAGAGCCACAGATACGCAGTATTTT. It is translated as CATLRRDRATDTQYF. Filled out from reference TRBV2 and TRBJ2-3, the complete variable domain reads EPEVTQTPSHQVTQMGQEVILRCVPISNHLYFYWYRQILGQKVEFLVSFYNNEISEKSEIFDDQFSVERPDGSNFTLKIRSTKLEDSAMYFCATLRRDRATDTQYFGPGTRLTVL.

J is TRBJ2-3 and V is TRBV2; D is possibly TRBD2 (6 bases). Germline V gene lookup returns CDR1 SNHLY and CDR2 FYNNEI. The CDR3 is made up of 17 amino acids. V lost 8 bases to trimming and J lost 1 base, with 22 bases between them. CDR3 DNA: TGTGCCAGCGGAGAGACTGGGACCCGGAGGGGCACAGATACGCAGTATTTT. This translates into CASGETGTRRGTDTQYF.

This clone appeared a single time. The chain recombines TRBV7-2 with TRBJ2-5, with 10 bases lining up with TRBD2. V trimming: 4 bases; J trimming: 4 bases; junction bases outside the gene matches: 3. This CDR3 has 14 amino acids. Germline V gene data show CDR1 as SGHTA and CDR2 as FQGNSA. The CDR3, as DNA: TGTGCCAGCAGCTCCCTAGCGGGAGCAGAGACCCAGTACTTC. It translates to CASSSLAGAETQYF.

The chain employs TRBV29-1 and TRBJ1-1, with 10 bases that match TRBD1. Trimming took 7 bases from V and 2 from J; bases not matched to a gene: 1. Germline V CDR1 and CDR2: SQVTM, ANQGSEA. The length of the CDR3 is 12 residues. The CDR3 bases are TGCAGCGGACAGGGGGCTAACACTGAAGCTTTCTTT. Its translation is CSGQGANTEAFF.

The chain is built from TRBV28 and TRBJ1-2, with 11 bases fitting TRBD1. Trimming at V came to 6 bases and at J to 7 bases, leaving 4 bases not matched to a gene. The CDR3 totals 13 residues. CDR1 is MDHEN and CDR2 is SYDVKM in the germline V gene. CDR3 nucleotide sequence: TGTGCCAGCAGCCGGGACAGGGGGTTTGGCTACACCTTC. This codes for CASSRDRGFGYTF.

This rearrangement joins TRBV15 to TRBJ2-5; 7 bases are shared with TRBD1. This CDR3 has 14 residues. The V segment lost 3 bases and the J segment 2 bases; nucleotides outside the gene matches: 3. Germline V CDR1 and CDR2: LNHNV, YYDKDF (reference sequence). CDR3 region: CATSSGQAQETQYF. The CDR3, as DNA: TGTGCCACCAGCAGCGGACAGGCGCAAGAGACCCAGTACTTC. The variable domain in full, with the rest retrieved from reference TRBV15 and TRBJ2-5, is DAMVIQNPRYQVTQFGKPVTLSCSQTLNHNVMYWYQQKSSQAPKLLFHYYDKDFNNEADTPDNFQSRRPNTSFCFLDIRSPGLGDTAMYLCATSSGQAQETQYFGPGTRLLVL.

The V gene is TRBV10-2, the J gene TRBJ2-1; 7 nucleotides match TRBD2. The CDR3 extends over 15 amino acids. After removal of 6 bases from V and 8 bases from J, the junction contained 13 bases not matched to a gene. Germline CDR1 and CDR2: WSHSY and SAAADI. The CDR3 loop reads CASRAPGLVKDEQFF. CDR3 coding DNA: TGCGCCAGCAGGGCCCCTGGACTAGTAAAGGATGAGCAGTTCTTC.

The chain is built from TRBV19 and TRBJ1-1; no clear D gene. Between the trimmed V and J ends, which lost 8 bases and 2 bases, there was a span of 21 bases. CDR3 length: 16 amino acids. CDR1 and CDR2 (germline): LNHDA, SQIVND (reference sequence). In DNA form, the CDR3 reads TGTGCCAGTTGTGGCCTCCGTCGGGAGAGCAACACTGAAGCTTTCTTT. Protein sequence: CASCGLRRESNTEAFF.

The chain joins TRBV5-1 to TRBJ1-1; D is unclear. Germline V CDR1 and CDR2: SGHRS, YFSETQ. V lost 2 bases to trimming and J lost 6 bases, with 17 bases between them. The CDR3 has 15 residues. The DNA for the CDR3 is TGCGCCAGCAGCTTTTTCGGAGGAATCGACTCTGAAGCTTTCTTT. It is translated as CASSFFGGIDSEAFF.

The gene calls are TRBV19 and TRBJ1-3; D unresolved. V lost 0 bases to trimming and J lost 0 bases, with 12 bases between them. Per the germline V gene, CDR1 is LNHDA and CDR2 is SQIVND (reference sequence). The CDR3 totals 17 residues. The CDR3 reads CASSIDQLGVSGNTIYF. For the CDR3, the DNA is TGTGCCAGTAGTATAGATCAGCTCGGGGTCTCTGGAAACACCATATATTTT.

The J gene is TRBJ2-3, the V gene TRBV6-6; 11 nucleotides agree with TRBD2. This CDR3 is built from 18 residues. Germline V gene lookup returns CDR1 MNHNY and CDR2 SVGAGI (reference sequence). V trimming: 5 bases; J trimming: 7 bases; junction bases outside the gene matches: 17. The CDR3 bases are TGTGCCAGCAGTCGGGCTTGGGAAACTAGCGGGAGTAGAAATACGCAGTATTTT. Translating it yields CASSRAWETSGSRNTQYF.

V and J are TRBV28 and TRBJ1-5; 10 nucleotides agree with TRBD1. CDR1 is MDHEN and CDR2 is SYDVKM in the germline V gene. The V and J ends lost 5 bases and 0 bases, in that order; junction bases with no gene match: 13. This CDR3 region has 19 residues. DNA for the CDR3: TGTGCCAGCAGTCCGCAAGGACAGGGGGATTTGTATAGCAATCAGCCCCAGCATTTT. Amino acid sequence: CASSPQGQGDLYSNQPQHF.

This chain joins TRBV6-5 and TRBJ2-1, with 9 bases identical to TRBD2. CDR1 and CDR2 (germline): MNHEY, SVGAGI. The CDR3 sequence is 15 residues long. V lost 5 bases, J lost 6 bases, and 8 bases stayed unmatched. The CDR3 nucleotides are TGTGCCAGCAGTCCAGTAGCGGGAGAGGCCAATGAGCAGTTCTTC. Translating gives CASSPVAGEANEQFF.